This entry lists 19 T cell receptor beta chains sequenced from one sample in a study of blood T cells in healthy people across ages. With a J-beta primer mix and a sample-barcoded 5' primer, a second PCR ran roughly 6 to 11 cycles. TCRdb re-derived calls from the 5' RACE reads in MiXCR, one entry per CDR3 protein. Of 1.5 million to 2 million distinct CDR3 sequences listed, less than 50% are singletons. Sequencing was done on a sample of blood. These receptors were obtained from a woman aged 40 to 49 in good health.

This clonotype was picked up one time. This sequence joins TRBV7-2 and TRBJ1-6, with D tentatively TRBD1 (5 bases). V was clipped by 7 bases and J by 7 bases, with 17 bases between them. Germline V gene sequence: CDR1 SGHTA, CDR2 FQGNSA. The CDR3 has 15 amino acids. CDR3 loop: CASTPSGTGNSPLHF. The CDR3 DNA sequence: TGTGCCAGCACCCCCTCAGGGACCGGGAATTCACCCCTCCACTTT.

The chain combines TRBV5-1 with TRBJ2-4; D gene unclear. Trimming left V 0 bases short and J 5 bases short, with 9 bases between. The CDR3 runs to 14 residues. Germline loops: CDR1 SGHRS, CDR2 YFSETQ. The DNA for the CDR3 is TGCGCCAGCAGCTTGGTAGGCAGCCAAAACATTCAGTACTTC. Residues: CASSLVGSQNIQYF. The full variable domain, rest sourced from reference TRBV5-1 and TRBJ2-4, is KAGVTQTPRYLIKTRGQQVTLSCSPISGHRSVSWYQQTPGQGLQFLFEYFSETQRNKGNFPGRFSGRQFSNSRSEMNVSTLELGDSALYLCASSLVGSQNIQYFGAGTRLSVL.

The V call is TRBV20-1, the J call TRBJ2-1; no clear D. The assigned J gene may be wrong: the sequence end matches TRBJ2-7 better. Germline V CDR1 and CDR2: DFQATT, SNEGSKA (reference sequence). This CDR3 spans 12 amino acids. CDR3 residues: CVAPSSYNEQYF. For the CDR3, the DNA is TGCGTAGCTCCCAGCTCCTACAATGAGCAGTACTTC.

For the CDR3, the DNA is TGTGCCAGCAGTGTCTCAGACAGCTCCTACGAGCAGTACTTC. It specifies CASSVSDSSYEQYF. The J gene is TRBJ2-7, the V gene TRBV6-5; maybe TRBD1 (5 bases). Trimming removed 5 bases from V and 0 bases from J, with 11 bases in between. The V gene's germline CDR1 is MNHEY and CDR2 SVGAGI. The CDR3 extends over 14 amino acids.

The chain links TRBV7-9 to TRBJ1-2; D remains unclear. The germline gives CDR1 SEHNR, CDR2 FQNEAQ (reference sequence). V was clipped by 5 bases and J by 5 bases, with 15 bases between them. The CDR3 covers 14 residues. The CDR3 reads CASSLTTDPYGYTF. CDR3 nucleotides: TGTGCCAGCAGCCTCACAACGGACCCTTATGGCTACACCTTC.

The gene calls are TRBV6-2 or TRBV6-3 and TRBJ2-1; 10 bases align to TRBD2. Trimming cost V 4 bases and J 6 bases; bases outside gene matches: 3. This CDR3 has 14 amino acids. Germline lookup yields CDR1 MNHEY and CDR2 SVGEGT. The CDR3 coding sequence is TGTGCCAGCAGTTTTCTAGCGGGGGCCAATGAGCAGTTCTTC. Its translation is CASSFLAGANEQFF.

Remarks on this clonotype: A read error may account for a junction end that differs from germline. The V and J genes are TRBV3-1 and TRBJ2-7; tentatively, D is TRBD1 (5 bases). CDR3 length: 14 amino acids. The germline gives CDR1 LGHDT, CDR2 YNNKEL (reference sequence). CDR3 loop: CTSSQDARVGEQYF. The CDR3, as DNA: TGTACCAGCAGCCAAGATGCCAGGGTGGGCGAGCAGTACTTC.

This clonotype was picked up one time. CDR3 in amino acids: CASTLGAARAYGYTF. CDR3 nucleotide sequence: TGTGCCAGCACCTTAGGTGCGGCACGGGCTTATGGCTACACCTTC. The J gene is TRBJ1-2, the V gene TRBV12-3 or TRBV12-4; D not resolved. The CDR3 sequence is 15 residues long. Trimming left V 7 bases short and J 5 bases short, with 20 bases between.

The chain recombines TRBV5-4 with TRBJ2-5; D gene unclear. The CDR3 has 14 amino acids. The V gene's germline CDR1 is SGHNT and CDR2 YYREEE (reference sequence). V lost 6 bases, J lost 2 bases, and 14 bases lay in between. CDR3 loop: CASTAYEPQETQYF. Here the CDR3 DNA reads TGTGCCAGCACCGCCTATGAGCCTCAAGAGACCCAGTACTTC. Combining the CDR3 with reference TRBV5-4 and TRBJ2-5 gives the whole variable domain ETGVTQSPTHLIKTRGQQVTLRCSSQSGHNTVSWYQQALGQGPQFIFQYYREEENGRGNFPPRFSGLQFPNYSSELNVNALELDDSALYLCASTAYEPQETQYFGPGTRLLVL.

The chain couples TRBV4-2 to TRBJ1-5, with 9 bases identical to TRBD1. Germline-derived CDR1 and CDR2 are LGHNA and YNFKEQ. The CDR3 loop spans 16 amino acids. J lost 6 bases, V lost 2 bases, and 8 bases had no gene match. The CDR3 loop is CASSQSGQGSRQPQHF. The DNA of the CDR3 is TGTGCCAGCAGCCAATCAGGACAGGGGTCACGTCAGCCCCAGCATTTT.

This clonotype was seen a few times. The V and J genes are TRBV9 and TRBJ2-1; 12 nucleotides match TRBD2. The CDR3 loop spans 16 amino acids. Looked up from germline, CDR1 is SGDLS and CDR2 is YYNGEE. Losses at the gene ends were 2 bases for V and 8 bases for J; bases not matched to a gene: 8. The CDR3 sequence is CASSVGETSGGYEQFF. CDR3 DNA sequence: TGTGCCAGCAGCGTCGGGGAAACTAGCGGGGGGTATGAGCAGTTCTTC.

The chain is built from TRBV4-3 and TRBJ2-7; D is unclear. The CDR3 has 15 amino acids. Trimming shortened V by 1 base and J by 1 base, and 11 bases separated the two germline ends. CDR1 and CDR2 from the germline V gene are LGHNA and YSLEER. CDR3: CASSQGIAGSYEQYF. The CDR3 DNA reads TGCGCCAGCAGCCAAGGAATTGCAGGATCCTACGAGCAGTACTTC.

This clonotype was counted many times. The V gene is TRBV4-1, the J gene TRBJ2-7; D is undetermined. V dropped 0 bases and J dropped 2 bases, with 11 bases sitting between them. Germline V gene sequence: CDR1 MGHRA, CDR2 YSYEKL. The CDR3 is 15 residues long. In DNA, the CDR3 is TGCGCCAGCAGCCAAGATCTAGTCAGTACCTACGAGCAGTACTTC. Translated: CASSQDLVSTYEQYF.

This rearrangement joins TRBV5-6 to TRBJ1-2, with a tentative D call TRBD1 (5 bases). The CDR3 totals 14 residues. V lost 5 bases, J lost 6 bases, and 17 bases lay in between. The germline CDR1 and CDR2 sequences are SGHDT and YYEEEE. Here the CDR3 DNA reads TGTGCCAGCAGTCAAACCGACAGACTTCATGGCTACACCTTC. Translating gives CASSQTDRLHGYTF.

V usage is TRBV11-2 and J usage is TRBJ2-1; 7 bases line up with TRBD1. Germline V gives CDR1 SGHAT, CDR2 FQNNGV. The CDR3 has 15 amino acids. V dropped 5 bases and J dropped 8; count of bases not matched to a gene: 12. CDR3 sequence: CASSPRQGQADEQFF. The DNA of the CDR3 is TGTGCCAGCAGCCCCCGACAGGGTCAGGCTGATGAGCAGTTCTTC. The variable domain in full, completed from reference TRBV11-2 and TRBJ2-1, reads EAGVAQSPRYKIIEKRQSVAFWCNPISGHATLYWYQQILGQGPKLLIQFQNNGVVDDSQLPKDRFSAERLKGVDSTLKIQPAKLEDSAVYLCASSPRQGQADEQFFGPGTRLTVL.

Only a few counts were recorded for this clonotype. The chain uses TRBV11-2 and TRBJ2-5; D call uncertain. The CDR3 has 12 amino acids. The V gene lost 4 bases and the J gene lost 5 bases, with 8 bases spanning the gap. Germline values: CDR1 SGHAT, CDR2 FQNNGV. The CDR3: CASSSIMETQYF. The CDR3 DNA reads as TGTGCCAGCAGCTCCATTATGGAGACCCAGTACTTC. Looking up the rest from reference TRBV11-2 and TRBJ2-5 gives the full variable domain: EAGVAQSPRYKIIEKRQSVAFWCNPISGHATLYWYQQILGQGPKLLIQFQNNGVVDDSQLPKDRFSAERLKGVDSTLKIQPAKLEDSAVYLCASSSIMETQYFGPGTRLLVL.

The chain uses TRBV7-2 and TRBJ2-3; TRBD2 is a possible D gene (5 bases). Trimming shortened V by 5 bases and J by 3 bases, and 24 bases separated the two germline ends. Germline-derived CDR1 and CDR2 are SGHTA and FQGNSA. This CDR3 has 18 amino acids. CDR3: CASSLEPLQLAGTDTQYF. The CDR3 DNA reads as TGTGCCAGCAGCCTAGAGCCCTTGCAGCTGGCGGGTACAGATACGCAGTATTTT.

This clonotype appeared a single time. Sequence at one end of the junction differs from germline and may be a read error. The CDR3 DNA sequence: TGTGCCAGCAGACCGAGACTAGCGGGGGACTCTCAAGCGACCCAGTACTTC. It encodes CASRPRLAGDSQATQYF. The J gene is TRBJ2-5, the V gene TRBV6-2 or TRBV6-3; 12 nucleotides match TRBD2. CDR3 length: 17 amino acids. Germline values: CDR1 MNHEY, CDR2 SVGEGT.

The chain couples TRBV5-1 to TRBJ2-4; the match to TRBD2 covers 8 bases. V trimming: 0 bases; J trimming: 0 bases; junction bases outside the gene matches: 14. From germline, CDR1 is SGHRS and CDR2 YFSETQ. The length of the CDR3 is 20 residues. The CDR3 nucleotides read TGCGCCAGCAGCTTGGTAGGCGGGGGGCATAATAGTCCAGCCAAAAACATTCAGTACTTC. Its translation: CASSLVGGGHNSPAKNIQYF. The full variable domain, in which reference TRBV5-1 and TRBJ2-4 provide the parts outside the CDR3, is KAGVTQTPRYLIKTRGQQVTLSCSPISGHRSVSWYQQTPGQGLQFLFEYFSETQRNKGNFPGRFSGRQFSNSRSEMNVSTLELGDSALYLCASSLVGGGHNSPAKNIQYFGAGTRLSVL.